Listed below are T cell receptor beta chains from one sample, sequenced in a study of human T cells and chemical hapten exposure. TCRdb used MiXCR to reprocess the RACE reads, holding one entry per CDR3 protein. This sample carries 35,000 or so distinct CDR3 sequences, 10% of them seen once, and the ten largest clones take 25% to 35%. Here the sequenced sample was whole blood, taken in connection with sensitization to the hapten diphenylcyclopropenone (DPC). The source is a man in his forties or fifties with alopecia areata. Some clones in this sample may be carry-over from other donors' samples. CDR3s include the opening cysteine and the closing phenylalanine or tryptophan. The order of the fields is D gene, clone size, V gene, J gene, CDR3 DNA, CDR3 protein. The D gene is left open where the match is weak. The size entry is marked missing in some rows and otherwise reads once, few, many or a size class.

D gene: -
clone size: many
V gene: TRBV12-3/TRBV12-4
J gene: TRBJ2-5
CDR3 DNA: TGTGCCAGCAGTTTTTATGGGGCTGGGGAGACCCAGTACTTC
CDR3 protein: CASSFYGAGETQYF

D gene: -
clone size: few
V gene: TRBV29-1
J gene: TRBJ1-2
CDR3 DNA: TGCAGCGGACGGGAGGGCCCCTATGGCTACACCTTC
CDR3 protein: CSGREGPYGYTF

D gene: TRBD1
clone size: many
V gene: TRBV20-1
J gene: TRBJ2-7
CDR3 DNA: TGCAGTGCCAGGGACAGGGGAACCTCCTACGAGCAGTACTTC
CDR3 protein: CSARDRGTSYEQYF

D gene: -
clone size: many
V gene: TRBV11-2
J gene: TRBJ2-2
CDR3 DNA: TGTGCCAGCTGTTACAGGGACACCGGGGAGCTGTTTTTT
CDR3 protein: CASCYRDTGELFF

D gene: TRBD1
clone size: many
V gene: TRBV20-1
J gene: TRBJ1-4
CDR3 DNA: TGCAGTGCGCACACAGGGGTTAATGAAAAACTGTTTTTT
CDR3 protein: CSAHTGVNEKLFF

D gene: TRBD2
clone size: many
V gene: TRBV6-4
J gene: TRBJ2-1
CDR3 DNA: TGTGCCAGTGCACAAGGGACTAGCTCCTACAATGAGCAGTTCTTC
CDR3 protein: CASAQGTSSYNEQFF

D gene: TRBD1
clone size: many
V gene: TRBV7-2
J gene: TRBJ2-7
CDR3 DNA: TGTGCCAGCAGCCCCCCGACAGGGACCTTGGGCTCCTACGAGCAGTACTTC
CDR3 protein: CASSPPTGTLGSYEQYF

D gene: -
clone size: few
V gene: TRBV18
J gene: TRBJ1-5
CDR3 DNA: TGTGCCAGCTCACAGGCGAGGAGCAATCAGCCCCAGCATTTT
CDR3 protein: CASSQARSNQPQHF

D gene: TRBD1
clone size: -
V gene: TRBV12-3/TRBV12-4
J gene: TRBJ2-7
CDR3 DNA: TGTGCCAGCAGCGCCCCGGACAGGGCCTACGAGCAGTACTTC
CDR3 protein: CASSAPDRAYEQYF

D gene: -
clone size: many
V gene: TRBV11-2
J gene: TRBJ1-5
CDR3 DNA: TGTGCCAGCAGCTTGGCGGACCTCCAGCCCCAGCATTTT
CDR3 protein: CASSLADLQPQHF

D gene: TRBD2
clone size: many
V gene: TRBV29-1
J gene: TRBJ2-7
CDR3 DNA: TGCAGCGTCGGAGCGGGGCCCACGGAGCAGTACTTC
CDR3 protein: CSVGAGPTEQYF

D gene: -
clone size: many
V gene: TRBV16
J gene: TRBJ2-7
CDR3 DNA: TGTGCCAGCAGCCAATTCGGCGAGCAGTACTTC
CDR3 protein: CASSQFGEQYF

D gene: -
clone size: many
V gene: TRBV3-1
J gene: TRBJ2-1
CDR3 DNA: TGTGCCAGCAGCCAACGGGCGGACAATGAGCAGTTCTTC
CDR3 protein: CASSQRADNEQFF

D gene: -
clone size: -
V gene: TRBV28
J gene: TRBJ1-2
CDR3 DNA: TGTGCCAGCAGTTCCCCAAGCTACAACTATGGCTACACCTTC
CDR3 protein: CASSSPSYNYGYTF

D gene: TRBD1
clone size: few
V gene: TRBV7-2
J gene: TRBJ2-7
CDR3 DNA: TGTGCCAGCAGCTTACGGACAGGGGCTTCCTACGAGCAGTACTTC
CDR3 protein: CASSLRTGASYEQYF

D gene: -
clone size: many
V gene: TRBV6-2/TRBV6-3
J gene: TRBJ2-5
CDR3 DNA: TGTGCCAGCAGTTCTCAGGGAGAAGAGACCCAGTACTTC
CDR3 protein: CASSSQGEETQYF

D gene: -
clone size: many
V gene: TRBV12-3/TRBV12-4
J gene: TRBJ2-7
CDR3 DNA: TGTGCCAGCAGCATTAGGAAGCCCTACGAGCAGTACTTC
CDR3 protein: CASSIRKPYEQYF

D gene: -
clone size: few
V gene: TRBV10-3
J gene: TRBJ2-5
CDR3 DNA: TGTGCCCACGCGTTTACGGCCGAGGAGACCCAGTACTTC
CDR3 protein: CAHAFTAEETQYF

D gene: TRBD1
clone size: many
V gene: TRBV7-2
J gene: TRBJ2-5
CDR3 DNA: TGTGCCAGCAGCTCCACAGGGGGCGCGGAGACCCAGTACTTC
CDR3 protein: CASSSTGGAETQYF

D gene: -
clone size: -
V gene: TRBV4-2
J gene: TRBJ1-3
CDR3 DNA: TGTGCCAGCAGCCAAGATTCGGGGAGTGGAAACACCATATATTTT
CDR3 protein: CASSQDSGSGNTIYF

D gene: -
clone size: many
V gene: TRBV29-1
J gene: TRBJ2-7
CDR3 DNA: TGCAGCGTGGAGAGGGCGGGTACCTACGAGCAGTACTTC
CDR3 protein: CSVERAGTYEQYF

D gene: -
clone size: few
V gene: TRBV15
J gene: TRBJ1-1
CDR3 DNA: TGTGCCACCAGCGTCGGGCGTCTCGGGCTTTCTGAAGCTTTCTTT
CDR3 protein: CATSVGRLGLSEAFF

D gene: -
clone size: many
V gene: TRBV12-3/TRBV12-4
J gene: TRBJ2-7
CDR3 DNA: TGTGCCAGCAGCCTGGGGGCAGGGCCCCCTCACGAGCAGTACTTC
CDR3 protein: CASSLGAGPPHEQYF

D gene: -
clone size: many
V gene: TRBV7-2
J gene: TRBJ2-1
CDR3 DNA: TGTGCCAGCAGCTTAGAAGCGGGCTACAATGAGCAGTTCTTC
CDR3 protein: CASSLEAGYNEQFF

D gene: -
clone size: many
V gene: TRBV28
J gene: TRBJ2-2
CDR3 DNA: TGTGCCAGTACAACCCTCGGGGGTACCGGGGAGCTGTTTTTT
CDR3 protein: CASTTLGGTGELFF

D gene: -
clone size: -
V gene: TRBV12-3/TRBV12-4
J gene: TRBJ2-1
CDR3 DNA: TGTGCCAGCAGTTTTTCTCTTCTTACTTACAATGAGCAGTTCTTC
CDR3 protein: CASSFSLLTYNEQFF

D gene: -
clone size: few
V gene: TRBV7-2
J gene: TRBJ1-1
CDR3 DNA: TGTGCCAGCAGCTTAGTCTTCGGTGAAGCTTTCTTT
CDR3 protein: CASSLVFGEAFF

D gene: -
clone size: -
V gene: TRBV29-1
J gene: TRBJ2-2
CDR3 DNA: TGCAGCGTTGATAAGGGCGGAGCCGGGGAGCTGTTTTTT
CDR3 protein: CSVDKGGAGELFF

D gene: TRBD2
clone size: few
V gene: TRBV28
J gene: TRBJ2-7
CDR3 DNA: TGTGCCAGCAGGGAGACTAGCGGGAACTCCTACGAGCAGTACTTC
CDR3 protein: CASRETSGNSYEQYF

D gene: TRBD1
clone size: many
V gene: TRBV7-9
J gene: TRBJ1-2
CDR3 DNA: TGTGCCAGCAGCCCGACAGGGCACTATGGCTACACCTTC
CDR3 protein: CASSPTGHYGYTF

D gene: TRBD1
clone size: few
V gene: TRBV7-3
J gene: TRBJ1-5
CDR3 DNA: TGTGCCAGCAGCCTTACAGGGGGTCAGCCCCAGCATTTT
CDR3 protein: CASSLTGGQPQHF

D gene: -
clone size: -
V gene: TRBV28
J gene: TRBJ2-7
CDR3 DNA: TGTGCCAGCAGTTACGGAGCCCCCTCCTACGAGCAGTACTTC
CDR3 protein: CASSYGAPSYEQYF

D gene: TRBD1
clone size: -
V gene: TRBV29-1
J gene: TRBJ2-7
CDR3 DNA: TGCAGCGTTGAGGGACAGGGTTTATACGAGCAGTACTTC
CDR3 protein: CSVEGQGLYEQYF

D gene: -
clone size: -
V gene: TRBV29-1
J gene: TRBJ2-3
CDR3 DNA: TGCAGCGTTGAAGCGGGAGCGGGAGATACGCAGTATTTT
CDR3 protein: CSVEAGAGDTQYF

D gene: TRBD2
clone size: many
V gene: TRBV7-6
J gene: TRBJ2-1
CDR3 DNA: TGTGCCAGCAGTTTAGCGGGTTTCTCCTACAATGAGCAGTTCTTC
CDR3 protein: CASSLAGFSYNEQFF

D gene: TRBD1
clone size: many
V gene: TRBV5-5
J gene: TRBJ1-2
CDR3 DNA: TGTGCCAGCAGCTTGGGGTTGGCAGGGGGCTTTGGCTACACCTTC
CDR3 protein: CASSLGLAGGFGYTF

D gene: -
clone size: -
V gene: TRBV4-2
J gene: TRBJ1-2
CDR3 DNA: TGTGCCAGCAGCCAAGAAATCGGGACTTCTGGCTACACCTTC
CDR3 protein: CASSQEIGTSGYTF

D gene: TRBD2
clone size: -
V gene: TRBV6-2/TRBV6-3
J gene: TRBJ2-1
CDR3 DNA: TGTGCCAGCAGTTACTCGTCGACTAGCGATGAGCAGTTCTTC
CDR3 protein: CASSYSSTSDEQFF

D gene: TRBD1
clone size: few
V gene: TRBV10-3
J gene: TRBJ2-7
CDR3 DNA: TGTGCCATCACCAGGGGACAGGGGGCCGACGAGCAGTACTTC
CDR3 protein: CAITRGQGADEQYF

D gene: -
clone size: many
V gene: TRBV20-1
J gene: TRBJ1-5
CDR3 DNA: TGCAGTGCTAGTGAAATTAGCAATCAGCCCCAGCATTTT
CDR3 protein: CSASEISNQPQHF

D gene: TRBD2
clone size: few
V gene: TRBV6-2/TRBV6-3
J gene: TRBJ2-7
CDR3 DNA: TGTGCCAGCAGTTTCGGGACTAGCGGGAGCCCCTACGAGCAGTACTTC
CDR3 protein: CASSFGTSGSPYEQYF

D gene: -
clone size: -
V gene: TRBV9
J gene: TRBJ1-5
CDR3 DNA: TGTGCCAGCAGCGAAGGGGCCTTTAATCAGCCCCAGCATTTT
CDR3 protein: CASSEGAFNQPQHF

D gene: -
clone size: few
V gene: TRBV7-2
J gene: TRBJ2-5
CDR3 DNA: TGTGCCAGCAGGAACCTGCCCGGGACGGGCCCGGAGACCCAGTACTTC
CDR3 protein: CASRNLPGTGPETQYF

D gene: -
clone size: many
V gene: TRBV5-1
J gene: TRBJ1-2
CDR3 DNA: TGCGCCAGCAGCGGAAAGGAAGGAGTCTATGGCTACACCTTC
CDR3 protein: CASSGKEGVYGYTF

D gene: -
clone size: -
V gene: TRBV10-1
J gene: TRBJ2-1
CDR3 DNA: TGCCCCGTGGATAACCGGGAGAAGTCGAATGAGCAGTTCTTC
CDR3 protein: CPVDNREKSNEQFF

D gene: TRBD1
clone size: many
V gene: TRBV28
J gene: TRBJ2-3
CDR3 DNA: TGTGCCAGCAGTTCGGGACAGGGTAGCACAGATACGCAGTATTTT
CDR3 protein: CASSSGQGSTDTQYF

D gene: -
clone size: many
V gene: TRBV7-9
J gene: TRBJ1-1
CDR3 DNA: TGTGCCAGCAGCTTCATCGAAGCTTTCTTT
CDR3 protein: CASSFIEAFF

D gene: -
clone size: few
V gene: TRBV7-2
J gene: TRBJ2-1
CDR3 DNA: TGTGCCAGCAGAGCCCCCGGGACACCCGACCCAAATGAGCAGTTCTTC
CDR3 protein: CASRAPGTPDPNEQFF

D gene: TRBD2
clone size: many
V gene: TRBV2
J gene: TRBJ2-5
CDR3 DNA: TGTGCCAGCAAAGTCCCTAGCGGGAGACAGACCCAGTACTTC
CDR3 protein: CASKVPSGRQTQYF

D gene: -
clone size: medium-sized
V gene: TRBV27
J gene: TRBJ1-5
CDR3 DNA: TGTGCCAGCAGTCTGCCGTTGGATCAGCCCCAGCATTTT
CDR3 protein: CASSLPLDQPQHF

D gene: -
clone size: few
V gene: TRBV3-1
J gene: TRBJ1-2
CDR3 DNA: TGTGCCAGCAGCCAGGGGCCTGGTGGCTACACCTTC
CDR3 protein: CASSQGPGGYTF

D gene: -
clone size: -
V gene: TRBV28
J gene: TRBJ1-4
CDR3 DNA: TGTGCCAGCTCGGGGGGATTTAATGAAAAACTGTTTTTT
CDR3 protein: CASSGGFNEKLFF

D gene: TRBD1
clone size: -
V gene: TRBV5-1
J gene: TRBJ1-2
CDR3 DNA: TGCGCCAGCAGCTTGGGACCGGGACAGGGGGCGCATGGCTACACCTTC
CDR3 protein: CASSLGPGQGAHGYTF

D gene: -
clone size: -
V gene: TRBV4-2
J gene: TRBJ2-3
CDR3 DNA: TGTGCCAGCAGCCCTCTTGGCCTGAGCACAGATACGCAGTATTTT
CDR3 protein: CASSPLGLSTDTQYF

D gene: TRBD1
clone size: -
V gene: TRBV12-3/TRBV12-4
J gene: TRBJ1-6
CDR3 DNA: TGTGCCAGCAGTTTATCTGTCGGACAGGGGGATACCCTCCACTTT
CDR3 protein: CASSLSVGQGDTLHF